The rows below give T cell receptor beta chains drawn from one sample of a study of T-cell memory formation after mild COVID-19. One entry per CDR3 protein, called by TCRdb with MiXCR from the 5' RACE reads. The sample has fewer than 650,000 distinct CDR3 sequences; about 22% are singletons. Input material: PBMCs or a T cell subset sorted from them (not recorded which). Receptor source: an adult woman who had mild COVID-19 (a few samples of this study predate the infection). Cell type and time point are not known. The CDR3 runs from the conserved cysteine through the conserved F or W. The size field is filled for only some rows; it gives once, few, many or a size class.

cdr3_aa: CAIRTGNMNTEAFF
v_call: TRBV10-3
clone_size: NA

cdr3_aa: CASSRRASGGTQETQYF
v_call: TRBV7-6
clone_size: NA

cdr3_aa: CASSAAGTSGYNEQFF
v_call: TRBV7-9
clone_size: NA

cdr3_aa: CAEGAGANTEAFF
v_call: TRBV5-8
clone_size: few

cdr3_aa: CASSLLRVNTEAFF
v_call: TRBV7-2
clone_size: few

cdr3_aa: CASSLALDTDTQYF
v_call: TRBV7-9
clone_size: few

cdr3_aa: CASSLGEAKSYEQYF
v_call: TRBV12-3/TRBV12-4
clone_size: NA

cdr3_aa: CASSRGSQPQHF
v_call: TRBV27
clone_size: NA

cdr3_aa: CAISPPPAGVSEAFF
v_call: TRBV10-3
clone_size: few

cdr3_aa: CSARDDLWDTEAFF
v_call: TRBV20-1
clone_size: few

cdr3_aa: CASSLTPGGHLNEQFF
v_call: TRBV5-1
clone_size: few

cdr3_aa: CASSHLLGPEAFF
v_call: TRBV4-1
clone_size: once

cdr3_aa: CASSVVIDPSYNEQFF
v_call: TRBV9
clone_size: many

cdr3_aa: CASSFRHRYSPLHF
v_call: TRBV7-2
clone_size: NA

cdr3_aa: CASSFGLSGGHPYNEQFF
v_call: TRBV5-4
clone_size: NA